These 27 T cell receptor beta chains share one sample of origin, sequenced in a study of blood T cell repertoires in COVID-19. Assay used: immunoSEQ multiplex PCR; TCRdb lists only in-frame clones, some missing. The sample consists of about 300,000 clones, around 83% of them appearing once. The material sequenced was peripheral blood. These receptors were collected from a woman aged 50 to 65 with acute or convalescent COVID-19.

The chain combines TRBV11-3 with TRBJ2-2; possibly TRBD1 for D (6 bases). This CDR3 is built from 17 residues. V lost 3 bases and J 0 bases, leaving 14 bases between the germline ends. Per the germline V gene, CDR1 is SGHNT and CDR2 is YENEEA. CDR3 nucleotide sequence: TGTGCCAGCAGCTTGACCTGGGGGCCAGCGAACACCGGGGAGCTGTTTTTT. This translates into CASSLTWGPANTGELFF.

The rearrangement uses TRBV12-5 and TRBJ1-3; 7 bases are shared with TRBD1. The CDR3 is 15 amino acids. The trim removed 1 base at V and 8 bases at J, leaving 8 bases unmatched. Germline V gene lookup returns CDR1 LGHNT and CDR2 FRNRAP. The CDR3 DNA reads as TGTGCTAGTGGTTTGGACGGACAGGAGTCGGACACCATATATTTT. Translation gives CASGLDGQESDTIYF.

This clone was observed a handful of times. This rearrangement joins TRBV5-4 to TRBJ1-2; perhaps TRBD1 as D (6 bases). CDR1 is SGHNT, CDR2 YYREEE, per germline (reference sequence). The CDR3 covers 15 residues. V lost 2 bases and J lost 2, with 13 bases in between. The CDR3 coding sequence is TGTGCCAGCAGCTTTGCCAACAGGGAGAACTATGGCTACACCTTC. Translating gives CASSFANRENYGYTF.

The chain uses TRBV9 and TRBJ1-4, with D unclear. The V gene's germline CDR1 is SGDLS and CDR2 YYNGEE. Trimming removed 3 bases from V and 3 bases from J, with 12 bases in between. This CDR3 has 15 amino acids. CDR3 protein: CASSATGRPNEKLFF. The CDR3 DNA reads as TGTGCCAGCAGCGCCACGGGGAGGCCTAATGAAAAACTGTTTTTT.

This chain joins TRBV2 and TRBJ2-1; 10 bases align to TRBD2. V shed 8 bases, J shed 14 bases, and the junction held 18 bases outside the gene matches. The germline gives CDR1 SNHLY, CDR2 FYNNEI. The CDR3 consists of 15 residues. CDR3 DNA sequence: TGTGCCAGCTCCCCTAGGGGCGGGCTAGCGGGAGAAGAGTTCTTC. Residues: CASSPRGGLAGEEFF.

The CDR3 DNA reads as TGCGCCAGCAGCCAAGAACCTAAGACTAGCGCGTCCTACAATGAGCAGTTCTTC. Encoded protein: CASSQEPKTSASYNEQFF. J is TRBJ2-1 and V is TRBV4-3; 8 bases are shared with TRBD2. This CDR3 contains 18 residues. From germline, CDR1 is LGHNA and CDR2 YSLEER. V gave up 0 bases and J gave up 1 base; unmatched junction bases: 8.

The CDR3 DNA sequence: TGCAGCGTCCGTGGTGGGACAACCAACACTGAAGCTTTCTTT. Protein product: CSVRGGTTNTEAFF. The V call is TRBV29-1, the J call TRBJ1-1; a possible D gene is TRBD1 (6 bases). V was shortened by 6 bases and J by 2 bases, with 16 bases between the two germline ends. Looked up from germline, CDR1 is SQVTM and CDR2 is ANQGSEA. CDR3 length equals 14 residues. Full variable domain (rest looked up from reference TRBV29-1 and TRBJ1-1): SAVISQKPSRDICQRGTSLTIQCQVDSQVTMMFWYRQQPGQSLTLIATANQGSEATYESGFVIDKFPISRPNLTFSTLTVSNMSPEDSSIYLCSVRGGTTNTEAFFGQGTRLTVV.

The rearrangement links TRBV19 to TRBJ2-5; 10 nucleotides align to TRBD1. With V trimmed by 6 bases and J by 1 base, 2 bases remained unmatched. Germline V gene lookup returns CDR1 LNHDA and CDR2 SQIVND (reference sequence). The CDR3 has 14 amino acids. CDR3 bases: TGTGCCAGTAGGGGGACAGGGGCCCAAGAGACCCAGTACTTC. It is translated as CASRGTGAQETQYF.

Remarks on this clone: The same CDR3 also results from other DNA sequences found in this sample. The J gene is TRBJ2-2, the V gene TRBV19; D is undetermined. The CDR3 sequence is 14 residues long. Germline-derived CDR1 and CDR2 are LNHDA and SQIVND (reference sequence). The ends were cut back, 6 bases at V and 0 bases at J, with 8 bases in the middle. CDR3 sequence (DNA): TGTGCCAGTAGCCAGTTCGCGAACACCGGGGAGCTGTTTTTT. Protein product: CASSQFANTGELFF.

The chain recombines TRBV6-5 with TRBJ2-1, with D hard to call. The germline V gene encodes CDR1 MNHEY and CDR2 SVGAGI. This CDR3 region has 14 residues. The V end lost 0 bases, the J end lost 4 bases, and 7 bases lay between the germline ends. DNA for the CDR3: TGTGCCAGCAGTTACTCGTCCAGGTACAATGAGCAGTTCTTC. Translation: CASSYSSRYNEQFF.

A word on this clone: The sample holds other DNA sequences that translate to the same CDR3. The J gene is TRBJ1-1, the V gene TRBV19; D remains unclear. Germline values: CDR1 LNHDA, CDR2 SQIVND (reference sequence). Between the trimmed V and J ends, which lost 1 base and 8 bases, there was a span of 11 bases. This CDR3 contains 13 residues. CDR3 coding DNA: TGTGCCAGTAGTATAGGGCCCCGAACCGAAGCTTTCTTT. Protein: CASSIGPRTEAFF.

The V gene is TRBV5-4, the J gene TRBJ2-3, with TRBD2 matching 7 bases. The J segment lost 8 bases and the V segment lost 0 bases, leaving 0 bases of the junction unmatched. The CDR3 is 12 amino acids. Germline values: CDR1 SGHNT, CDR2 YYREEE (reference sequence). The CDR3 here is CASSLGGGTQYF. Here the CDR3 DNA reads TGTGCCAGCAGCTTGGGGGGGGGTACGCAGTATTTT.

V is TRBV15 and J is TRBJ2-3; maybe TRBD2 (7 bases). V was trimmed by 1 base and J by 4 bases, leaving 12 bases between them. The CDR3 runs 15 residues. CDR1 is LNHNV and CDR2 is YYDKDF in the germline V gene (reference sequence). CDR3 protein: CATSRGGGPADTQYF. CDR3 bases: TGTGCCACCAGCAGAGGGGGGGGGCCCGCAGATACGCAGTATTTT. The full variable domain, its missing parts supplied by reference TRBV15 and TRBJ2-3, is DAMVIQNPRYQVTQFGKPVTLSCSQTLNHNVMYWYQQKSSQAPKLLFHYYDKDFNNEADTPDNFQSRRPNTSFCFLDIRSPGLGDTAMYLCATSRGGGPADTQYFGPGTRLTVL.

The chain combines TRBV7-2 with TRBJ2-1; TRBD1 might be the D (7 bases). From germline, CDR1 is SGHTA and CDR2 FQGNSA. The ends were cut back, 6 bases at V and 7 bases at J, with 16 bases in the middle. This CDR3 is built from 14 residues. CDR3: CASSLSTGRNEQFF. Written as DNA, the CDR3 is TGTGCCAGCAGTTTATCGACAGGGAGGAATGAGCAGTTCTTC.

The chain recombines TRBV5-1 with TRBJ1-5; D is undetermined. This CDR3 has 14 amino acids. Germline loops: CDR1 SGHRS, CDR2 YFSETQ. V lost 5 bases and J 6 bases, leaving 15 bases between the germline ends. The CDR3 loop is CASSPMPPGQPQHF. The CDR3 coding sequence is TGCGCCAGCAGTCCAATGCCCCCCGGTCAGCCCCAGCATTTT.

V and J are TRBV11-2 and TRBJ2-7, with D uncertain. The ends were cut back, 5 bases at V and 3 bases at J, with 14 bases in the middle. Per germline, CDR1 SGHAT and CDR2 FQNNGV. CDR3 length: 14 amino acids. The CDR3 spells CASSPRSKFYEQYV. CDR3 nucleotides: TGTGCCAGCAGCCCCAGATCCAAGTTCTACGAGCAGTACGTC.

This chain connects TRBV5-4 to TRBJ1-2, with D possibly being TRBD1 (6 bases). CDR3 length: 13 amino acids. Germline V lookup: CDR1 SGHNT, CDR2 YYREEE (reference sequence). The V end was cut by 2 bases, the J end by 3 bases, with 8 bases between. The CDR3 nucleotides read TGTGCCAGCAGCTTACCAGGGGACTATGGCTACACCTTC. This translates into CASSLPGDYGYTF. Variable domain in full (rest from reference TRBV5-4 and TRBJ1-2): ETGVTQSPTHLIKTRGQQVTLRCSSQSGHNTVSWYQQALGQGPQFIFQYYREEENGRGNFPPRFSGLQFPNYSSELNVNALELDDSALYLCASSLPGDYGYTFGSGTRLTVV.

In DNA, the CDR3 is TGTGCCAGCAGTTTAGCTGGGACACTTTCCTACGAGCAGTACTTC. Protein sequence: CASSLAGTLSYEQYF. The V call is TRBV28, the J call TRBJ2-7; TRBD1 is a possible D gene (6 bases). The CDR3 loop spans 15 amino acids. Germline CDR1 and CDR2: MDHEN and SYDVKM. Trimming stripped 2 bases from V and 1 base from J, with 12 bases between.

The chain employs TRBV19 and TRBJ2-7; TRBD1 might be the D (6 bases). V lost 5 bases and J lost 4, with 15 bases in between. This CDR3 is built from 14 residues. CDR1 is LNHDA, CDR2 SQIVND, per germline (reference sequence). CDR3 amino acids: CASSYRAGRYEQYF. In DNA form, the CDR3 reads TGTGCCAGTAGTTACAGGGCGGGTCGGTACGAGCAGTACTTC.

The chain links TRBV18 to TRBJ1-2; tentatively, D is TRBD1 (5 bases). Germline CDR1 and CDR2: KGHSH and LQKENI. V lost 2 bases and J lost 3, with 13 bases in between. This CDR3 comprises 15 residues. In nucleotides, the CDR3 is TGTGCCAGCTCACCAATTGGGGGGGAGCACTATGGCTACACCTTC. This codes for CASSPIGGEHYGYTF.

The V call is TRBV5-1, the J call TRBJ2-5; D possibly corresponds to TRBD1 (5 bases). The CDR3 length is 14 residues. CDR1 is SGHRS, CDR2 YFSETQ, per germline. The V and J ends lost 0 bases and 5 bases respectively, with 11 bases between them. CDR3 in amino acids: CASSLATNRETQYF. CDR3 coding DNA: TGCGCCAGCAGCTTGGCCACGAACAGGGAGACCCAGTACTTC. Complete variable domain (other parts from reference TRBV5-1 and TRBJ2-5): KAGVTQTPRYLIKTRGQQVTLSCSPISGHRSVSWYQQTPGQGLQFLFEYFSETQRNKGNFPGRFSGRQFSNSRSEMNVSTLELGDSALYLCASSLATNRETQYFGPGTRLLVL.

The genes are TRBV30 and TRBJ1-1, with 9 nucleotides matching TRBD1. Trimming at V came to 4 bases and at J to 9 bases, leaving 9 bases not matched to a gene. CDR1 GTSNPN and CDR2 SVGIG come from the germline V gene (reference sequence). The CDR3 runs 13 residues. CDR3 bases: TGTGCCTGGATGATCCAACAGGGGGCAAAAGCTTTCTTT. It is translated as CAWMIQQGAKAFF.

The V and J genes are TRBV11-2 and TRBJ1-1; D gene unclear. This CDR3 region has 15 residues. The V end was cut by 3 bases, the J end by 2 bases, with 13 bases between. From germline, CDR1 is SGHAT and CDR2 FQNNGV. The CDR3 sequence is CASSFGDRSNTEAFF. DNA for the CDR3: TGTGCCAGCAGCTTCGGGGATAGGAGCAACACTGAAGCTTTCTTT.

CDR3 DNA: TGTGCCAGCAGTTCGACGGAGCGACAGCCCCAGCATTTT. Translating it yields CASSSTERQPQHF. The rearrangement links TRBV6-5 to TRBJ1-5; unclear D gene. From germline, CDR1 is MNHEY and CDR2 SVGAGI. Between the trimmed V and J ends, which lost 4 bases and 7 bases, there was a span of 11 bases. The CDR3 extends over 13 amino acids.

The chain couples TRBV6-5 to TRBJ2-7; 8 positions agree with TRBD2. With V trimmed by 6 bases and J by 7 bases, 5 bases remained unmatched. CDR3 size: 12 residues. CDR1 is MNHEY, CDR2 SVGAGI, per germline. This CDR3 reads CASRIAGHEQYF. The CDR3 DNA is TGTGCCAGCAGAATAGCGGGACATGAGCAGTACTTC.

CDR3 DNA: TGTGCCAGCAGCGTAGATGCAGGCCACTATGGCTACACCTTC. Translation gives CASSVDAGHYGYTF. This rearrangement joins TRBV9 to TRBJ1-2; D remains ambiguous. With 0 bases removed from V and 3 bases from J, the gap between germline ends came to 9 bases. In germline, CDR1 is SGDLS, CDR2 YYNGEE. The CDR3 is 14 amino acids. Filled out from reference TRBV9 and TRBJ1-2, the complete variable domain reads DSGVTQTPKHLITATGQRVTLRCSPRSGDLSVYWYQQSLDQGLQFLIQYYNGEERAKGNILERFSAQQFPDLHSELNLSSLELGDSALYFCASSVDAGHYGYTFGSGTRLTVV.

The gene calls are TRBV9 and TRBJ2-1; D gene uncertain. CDR3 size: 16 residues. Trimming cost V 3 bases and J 8 bases, with 21 bases left between them. CDR1 is SGDLS, CDR2 YYNGEE, per germline. Written as DNA, the CDR3 is TGTGCCAGCAGCGCCCGCGCCGGAGTGTTGGTGGATGAGCAGTTCTTC. It is translated as CASSARAGVLVDEQFF.